This TCR beta chain is drawn from a study of neurological immune-mediated disorders. Using its own MiXCR run on the 5' RACE reads, TCRdb lists one record per CDR3 protein. The sample includes 100,000 or so distinct CDR3 sequences, roughly 4% of them seen just once. The junction had 7 bases not matched to a gene; V was cut back by 6 bases and J by 2 bases. The CDR3 length is 15 residues. Germline CDR1 reads MNHEY; CDR2 reads SVGAGI. This clonotype was recorded many times. This sequence joins TRBV6-5 and TRBJ1-5; 7 positions match TRBD1. The receptor was isolated from a woman younger than 30 with multiple sclerosis. Material for sequencing was PBMCs. The CDR3 region is CASSRTGTGNQPQHF. CDR3 nucleotides: TGTGCCAGCAGCCGGACAGGCACCGGCAATCAGCCCCAGCATTTT.